The 28 T cell receptor beta chains presented below share a single source sample, sequenced in a study of spatial heterogeneity in lung cancer. TCRdb analysed the 5' RACE reads with MiXCR anew, one entry per CDR3 protein. The profile shows under 100,000 distinct CDR3 sequences, approximately 8.2% of them singletons. Described time point: sample taken at primary tumor resection. The sequenced material consisted of unsorted whole RNA from tumor, nontumor lung or frozen PBMC. The sequenced sample was PBMCs, obtained at surgery. These receptors were taken from a male donor with early-stage non-small cell lung cancer.

The rearrangement links TRBV6-5 to TRBJ1-5; D perhaps matches TRBD1 (5 bases). Germline V lookup: CDR1 MNHEY, CDR2 SVGAGI. CDR3 size: 13 residues. Trimming shortened V by 4 bases and J by 6 bases, and 10 bases separated the two germline ends. Written as DNA, the CDR3 is TGTGCCAGCAGTTGGGGTAGGGGTCAGCCCCAGCATTTT. Translated: CASSWGRGQPQHF.

This clonotype was detected ten times or more. This sequence joins TRBV18 and TRBJ1-4, with D possibly matching TRBD1 (6 bases). The CDR3 runs 13 residues. V gave up 5 bases and J gave up 5 bases, with 9 bases separating them. Germline V gene lookup returns CDR1 KGHSH and CDR2 LQKENI. For the CDR3, the DNA is TGTGCCAGCTCAAGAGGACAGAATGAAAAACTGTTTTTT. Encoded protein: CASSRGQNEKLFF. The variable domain in full, completed from reference TRBV18 and TRBJ1-4, reads NAGVMQNPRHLVRRRGQEARLRCSPMKGHSHVYWYRQLPEEGLKFMVYLQKENIIDESGMPKERFSAEFPKEGPSILRIQQVVRGDSAAYFCASSRGQNEKLFFGSGTQLSVL.

This chain joins TRBV9 and TRBJ1-3, with no clear D. Germline V gene data show CDR1 as SGDLS and CDR2 as YYNGEE. V was clipped by 0 bases and J by 2 bases, with 12 bases between them. This CDR3 contains 16 residues. CDR3 sequence (DNA): TGTGCCAGCAGCGTAGGCCAGCCCTCCACTGGAAACACCATATATTTT. The encoded protein is CASSVGQPSTGNTIYF.

This clonotype has only a few counts. V is TRBV9 and J is TRBJ2-1, with D possibly matching TRBD1 (6 bases). There are 14 residues in the CDR3. Trimming took off 0 bases at V and 7 bases at J, with 11 bases between the two ends. Germline CDR1 SGDLS, CDR2 YYNGEE. The CDR3 DNA reads TGTGCCAGCAGCGTAGGGGCAGGGGAGAATGAGCAGTTCTTC. Translated: CASSVGAGENEQFF.

This clonotype was seen only a few times. The V gene is TRBV7-8, the J gene TRBJ2-7, with 13 bases that match TRBD2. Per the germline V gene, CDR1 is SGHVS and CDR2 is FQNEAQ. V lost 2 bases to trimming and J lost 5 bases; unmatched junction nucleotides: 12. The CDR3 consists of 18 residues. CDR3 loop: CASSLTPGLAGTHNEQYF. CDR3 DNA sequence: TGTGCCAGCAGCTTAACACCGGGACTAGCGGGGACCCATAACGAGCAGTACTTC.

Ten or more counts support this clonotype. The chain links TRBV7-2 to TRBJ1-2; TRBD1 is a possible D gene (5 bases). Trimming took 5 bases from V and 4 from J, leaving 11 bases between them. The CDR3 runs to 13 residues. Germline V gene lookup returns CDR1 SGHTA and CDR2 FQGNSA. Here the CDR3 reads CASSPGDGYGYTF. In nucleotides, the CDR3 is TGTGCCAGCAGCCCGGGGGACGGCTATGGCTACACCTTC.

A few counts support this clonotype. The genes are TRBV5-1 and TRBJ2-2, with a tentative D call TRBD2 (5 bases). CDR1 is SGHRS and CDR2 is YFSETQ in the germline V gene. Trimming took 2 bases from V and 5 from J, leaving 13 bases between them. CDR3 length: 15 amino acids. CDR3 protein: CASSFYGSRTGELFF. The CDR3 nucleotides read TGCGCCAGCAGCTTTTATGGGAGCCGAACCGGGGAGCTGTTTTTT.

This clonotype was counted between two and nine times. Here the CDR3 DNA reads TGTGCCAGCAGCTTACGCCCTACGACAGGGGCTACCTACGAGCAGTACTTC. This codes for CASSLRPTTGATYEQYF. The chain joins TRBV7-2 to TRBJ2-7; 8 positions agree with TRBD1. V trimming: 2 bases; J trimming: 2 bases; junction bases outside the gene matches: 11. CDR3 length: 17 amino acids. CDR1 is SGHTA and CDR2 is FQGNSA in the germline V gene.

The V gene is TRBV5-1, the J gene TRBJ1-1; no definite D call. V lost 2 bases and J 2 bases, leaving 10 bases between the germline ends. Germline CDR1 and CDR2: SGHRS and YFSETQ. The CDR3 has 14 amino acids. This CDR3 reads CASSLSGPNTEAFF. CDR3 sequence (DNA): TGCGCCAGCAGCTTATCGGGTCCTAACACTGAAGCTTTCTTT. The full variable domain, rest sourced from reference TRBV5-1 and TRBJ1-1, is KAGVTQTPRYLIKTRGQQVTLSCSPISGHRSVSWYQQTPGQGLQFLFEYFSETQRNKGNFPGRFSGRQFSNSRSEMNVSTLELGDSALYLCASSLSGPNTEAFFGQGTRLTVV.

The V and J genes are TRBV2 and TRBJ2-1, with a tentative D call TRBD2 (6 bases). Per the germline V gene, CDR1 is SNHLY and CDR2 is FYNNEI. The CDR3 sequence is 13 residues long. The germline V and J ends were trimmed by 7 bases and 4 bases, with 11 bases remaining between them. CDR3 amino acids: CASTGGGYNEQFF. CDR3 nucleotides: TGTGCCAGCACTGGGGGAGGTTACAATGAGCAGTTCTTC.

V and J are TRBV18 and TRBJ2-3; perhaps TRBD2 as D (5 bases). V was trimmed by 8 bases and J by 3 bases, leaving 12 bases between them. The CDR3 runs to 13 residues. The germline V gene encodes CDR1 KGHSH and CDR2 LQKENI. The CDR3 DNA reads as TGTGCCAGCGGAGGTGCCCGGACAGATACGCAGTATTTT. Amino acid sequence: CASGGARTDTQYF.

This clonotype came up many times. This chain links TRBV4-3 with TRBJ2-2, with TRBD2 matching 15 bases. CDR1 is LGHNA, CDR2 YSLEER, per germline. The CDR3 is 17 amino acids. The trim removed 4 bases at V and 5 bases at J, leaving 5 bases unmatched. The CDR3 is CASSPGLAGGETGELFF. For the CDR3, the DNA is TGCGCCAGCAGCCCGGGACTAGCGGGGGGTGAGACCGGGGAGCTGTTTTTT.

The CDR3 sequence: CASSQQGGSRGSPLHF. In DNA, the CDR3 is TGCGCCAGCAGCCAACAGGGTGGCAGTCGAGGTTCACCCCTCCACTTT. The chain recombines TRBV4-3 with TRBJ1-6, with D maybe TRBD1 (5 bases). This CDR3 is 16 amino acids long. Per germline, CDR1 LGHNA and CDR2 YSLEER. Trimming pared 2 bases from V and 9 bases from J, leaving 17 bases between.

This clonotype was recorded many times. CDR3 coding DNA: TGTGCCATCAGTGATTGGGAACAGGGGGGCTACGAGCAGTACTTC. Translation gives CAISDWEQGGYEQYF. This chain uses TRBV10-3 with TRBJ2-7; 8 positions agree with TRBD1. V was clipped by 3 bases and J by 3 bases; unmatched bases: 7. CDR3 length: 15 amino acids. Germline CDR1 ENHRY, CDR2 SYGVKD.

This clonotype was recorded at least ten times. This chain joins TRBV24-1 and TRBJ2-1, with 7 bases lining up with TRBD2. Germline V lookup: CDR1 KGHDR, CDR2 SFDVKD. Unmatched junction bases numbered 6, after V lost 2 bases and J lost 3 bases. The CDR3 runs 16 residues. CDR3 in amino acids: CATSDSLAGSYNEQFF. The CDR3 DNA reads as TGTGCCACCAGTGATTCCTTAGCGGGTAGCTACAATGAGCAGTTCTTC.

This clonotype was picked up a small number of times. The chain combines TRBV7-2 with TRBJ1-2; 9 nucleotides match TRBD1. J gave up 0 bases and V 5 bases, and 7 bases lay outside the gene matches. Looked up from germline, CDR1 is SGHTA and CDR2 is FQGNSA. The CDR3 length is 16 residues. The chain's CDR3 is CASSLGTGNANYGYTF. The CDR3 nucleotides are TGTGCCAGCAGCCTTGGGACAGGGAACGCTAACTATGGCTACACCTTC.

The J gene is TRBJ2-3, the V gene TRBV7-4, with unresolved D. V lost 5 bases and J lost 4, with 10 bases in between. In germline, CDR1 is SGHVT, CDR2 SQSDAQ. This CDR3 is built from 13 residues. The CDR3 sequence: CASSPGVSDTQYF. In DNA, the CDR3 is TGTGCCAGCAGCCCTGGGGTATCAGATACGCAGTATTTT.

This clonotype appeared a few times. V and J are TRBV5-1 and TRBJ2-5, with a weak D call TRBD1 (6 bases). Germline V CDR1 and CDR2: SGHRS, YFSETQ. The CDR3 extends over 14 amino acids. The germline V and J ends were trimmed by 4 bases and 2 bases, with 12 bases remaining between them. CDR3 DNA: TGCGCCAGCAGCGTGGGACAACTACAAGAGACCCAGTACTTC. Residues: CASSVGQLQETQYF.

The rearrangement joins TRBV7-2 to TRBJ2-7, with D possibly TRBD1 on 6 matching bases. The CDR3 spans 14 residues. From germline, CDR1 is SGHTA and CDR2 FQGNSA. Between the trimmed V and J ends, which lost 2 bases and 2 bases, there was a span of 10 bases. For the CDR3, the DNA is TGTGCCAGCAGCTTAATGCAGGGGACCTACGAGCAGTACTTC. Translation: CASSLMQGTYEQYF.

V and J are TRBV2 and TRBJ1-6; D is uncertain. In germline, CDR1 is SNHLY, CDR2 FYNNEI. Trimming stripped 6 bases from V and 0 bases from J, with 3 bases between. This CDR3 contains 13 residues. CDR3 protein: CASRGSYNSPLHF. In nucleotides, the CDR3 is TGTGCCAGCAGGGGCTCCTATAATTCACCCCTCCACTTT.

This rearrangement joins TRBV10-3 to TRBJ2-7; D remains ambiguous. Trimming took 6 bases from V and 2 from J, leaving 2 bases between them. The CDR3 is 10 amino acids. Germline V gene lookup returns CDR1 ENHRY and CDR2 SYGVKD. The DNA of the CDR3 is TGTGCCATCAGCGCCTACGAGCAGTACTTC. Translated, it gives CAISAYEQYF.

The table lists this clonotype with a few counts. The chain carries TRBV2 and TRBJ2-5, with 8 bases aligning to TRBD1. Germline V gives CDR1 SNHLY, CDR2 FYNNEI. V shed 7 bases, J shed 1 base, and the junction held 5 bases outside the gene matches. The length of the CDR3 is 14 residues. The CDR3 here is CASTRQGSQETQYF. DNA for the CDR3: TGTGCCAGCACGAGACAGGGGTCCCAAGAGACCCAGTACTTC.

This clonotype was seen a single time. V is TRBV7-2 and J is TRBJ1-5; TRBD1 matches 8 bases. This CDR3 is 15 amino acids long. Germline loops: CDR1 SGHTA, CDR2 FQGNSA. V lost 4 bases, J lost 11 bases, and 13 bases stayed unmatched. The CDR3 spells CASSSYALTGGTQHF. DNA for the CDR3: TGTGCCAGCAGCTCTTATGCCCTAACAGGGGGGACCCAGCATTTT. The whole variable domain, remainder taken from reference TRBV7-2 and TRBJ1-5, is GAGVSQSPSNKVTEKGKDVELRCDPISGHTALYWYRQSLGQGLEFLIYFQGNSAPDKSGLPSDRFSAERTGGSVSTLTIQRTQQEDSAVYLCASSSYALTGGTQHFGDGTRLSIL.

This clonotype has at least ten counts. V usage is TRBV20-1 and J usage is TRBJ2-3; 7 positions agree with TRBD2. Trimming removed 4 bases from V and 7 bases from J; junction bases left unmatched: 17. The germline V gene has CDR1 DFQATT and CDR2 SNEGSKA (reference sequence). The CDR3 is made up of 16 amino acids. The CDR3 reads CSANPPDLAAGNTQYF. The CDR3 nucleotides read TGCAGTGCTAACCCACCAGATCTAGCGGCAGGAAATACGCAGTATTTT.

This clonotype was picked up many times. V usage is TRBV20-1 and J usage is TRBJ1-6; maybe TRBD1 (6 bases). Germline CDR1 DFQATT, CDR2 SNEGSKA (reference sequence). The CDR3 is 14 amino acids. V dropped 0 bases and J dropped 14 bases, with 17 bases sitting between them. CDR3 in amino acids: CSARERTAGTTLHF. The CDR3 nucleotides read TGCAGTGCTAGAGAAAGGACAGCGGGTACAACCCTCCACTTT.

This clonotype has a handful of counts. The chain couples TRBV5-1 to TRBJ2-5; D is possibly TRBD2 (6 bases). The CDR3 extends over 15 amino acids. CDR1 SGHRS and CDR2 YFSETQ come from the germline V gene. Trimming left V 4 bases short and J 1 base short, with 14 bases between. CDR3 in DNA: TGCGCCAGCAGCCTAACTCCGGGACTCCAAGAGACCCAGTACTTC. Residues: CASSLTPGLQETQYF.

This clonotype has a count of ten or more. The V and J genes are TRBV27 and TRBJ2-7, with 9 nucleotides matching TRBD1. V dropped 6 bases and J dropped 5; count of bases not matched to a gene: 2. CDR1 is MNHEY, CDR2 SMNVEV, per germline (reference sequence). This CDR3 is built from 12 residues. In DNA, the CDR3 is TGTGCCAGCAGGGACAGGGGACACGAGCAGTACTTC. Its protein product is CASRDRGHEQYF.

The V gene is TRBV29-1, the J gene TRBJ2-1, with D unclear. The CDR3 is made up of 10 amino acids. Between the trimmed V and J ends, which lost 3 bases and 11 bases, there was a span of 8 bases. Germline CDR1 SQVTM, CDR2 ANQGSEA. The CDR3 reads CSVEAYKQFF. The CDR3 DNA reads as TGCAGCGTTGAGGCATATAAGCAGTTCTTC.